The 13 T cell receptor beta chains reported below all come from one sample, sequenced in a study of blood T cell repertoires in COVID-19. Assay used: immunoSEQ multiplex PCR; TCRdb lists only in-frame clones, some missing. The profile shows about 370,000 clones, around 87% of them singletons. Sequenced input: peripheral blood. These receptors were collected from a woman under 40 with COVID-19, enrolled during active disease.

This clone has just one count. Other DNA sequences from this sample encode an identical CDR3 as well. This rearrangement joins TRBV29-1 to TRBJ2-1; TRBD1 aligns across 9 bases. Germline V gene data show CDR1 as SQVTM and CDR2 as ANQGSEA. The junction had 7 bases not matched to a gene; V was cut back by 6 bases and J by 4 bases. The CDR3 is made up of 14 amino acids. Here the CDR3 reads CSVGTGTGYNEQFF. Here the CDR3 DNA reads TGCAGCGTCGGGACCGGGACAGGGTACAATGAGCAGTTCTTC.

The chain links TRBV9 to TRBJ2-5; 8 bases are shared with TRBD2. CDR3 length: 14 residues. With V trimmed by 5 bases and J by 1 base, 4 bases remained unmatched. Looked up from germline, CDR1 is SGDLS and CDR2 is YYNGEE. The CDR3 spells CASSPSGLQETQYF. The DNA for the CDR3 is TGTGCCAGCAGTCCTAGCGGGCTCCAAGAGACCCAGTACTTC. Full variable domain (outside the CDR3, taken from reference TRBV9 and TRBJ2-5): DSGVTQTPKHLITATGQRVTLRCSPRSGDLSVYWYQQSLDQGLQFLIQYYNGEERAKGNILERFSAQQFPDLHSELNLSSLELGDSALYFCASSPSGLQETQYFGPGTRLLVL.

This sequence joins TRBV28 and TRBJ1-2; D unclear. Trimming left V 4 bases short and J 4 bases short, with 13 bases between. Germline V gene lookup returns CDR1 MDHEN and CDR2 SYDVKM. This CDR3 region has 14 residues. The CDR3 sequence is CASSSRMVFYGYTF. The CDR3 nucleotides are TGTGCCAGCAGTTCGAGGATGGTTTTCTATGGCTACACCTTC.

The V and J genes are TRBV7-2 and TRBJ2-7; TRBD2 agrees at 12 bases. Germline V gene sequence: CDR1 SGHTA, CDR2 FQGNSA. V was clipped by 7 bases and J by 5 bases; unmatched bases: 6. There are 14 residues in the CDR3. The CDR3 region has the DNA TGTGCCAGCACCCGACTAGCGGGAGCGCACGAGCAGTACTTC. It specifies CASTRLAGAHEQYF.

The chain couples TRBV6-1 to TRBJ1-1; D unresolved. V gave up 3 bases and J gave up 1 base, with 6 bases separating them. The germline CDR1 and CDR2 sequences are MNHNS and SASEGT. CDR3 length: 13 amino acids. The CDR3, as DNA: TGTGCCAGCAGTGATGAGAGGAACACTGAAGCTTTCTTT. This encodes CASSDERNTEAFF.

The chain couples TRBV5-1 to TRBJ2-7; 7 bases are a match to TRBD2. Germline loops: CDR1 SGHRS, CDR2 YFSETQ. Trimming took 4 bases from V and 4 from J; bases not matched to a gene: 11. The CDR3 covers 15 residues. DNA for the CDR3: TGCGCCAGCAGCATTAGCGGGTATGCGGGATACGAGCAGTACTTC. This codes for CASSISGYAGYEQYF.

The chain combines TRBV6-2 or TRBV6-3 with TRBJ2-7; D is perhaps TRBD2 (6 bases). Trimming left V 2 bases short and J 5 bases short, with 13 bases between. This CDR3 spans 14 amino acids. Germline values: CDR1 MNHEY, CDR2 SVGEGT. CDR3 amino acids: CASSYLGTPDEQYF. The DNA of the CDR3 is TGTGCCAGCAGTTACCTCGGGACTCCCGACGAGCAGTACTTC.

This chain uses TRBV4-1 with TRBJ1-5, with unresolved D. CDR1 is MGHRA, CDR2 YSYEKL, per germline. The V end lost 4 bases, the J end lost 10 bases, and 17 bases lay between the germline ends. The CDR3 sequence is 14 residues long. Here the CDR3 DNA reads TGCGCCAGCAGCCGATACGCTGACTTGCGACCCCAGCATTTT. It translates to CASSRYADLRPQHF.

J is TRBJ1-4 and V is TRBV27; possibly TRBD1 for D (5 bases). CDR3 size: 14 residues. The germline V and J ends were trimmed by 2 bases and 3 bases, with 7 bases remaining between them. The germline CDR1 and CDR2 sequences are MNHEY and SMNVEV (reference sequence). The CDR3 nucleotides read TGTGCCAGCAGTTTACAGGGATCTAATGAAAAACTGTTTTTT. Residues: CASSLQGSNEKLFF.

This chain joins TRBV28 and TRBJ1-1, with D hard to call. Deletions cut 5 bases from V and 1 base from J, with 17 bases between. Germline values: CDR1 MDHEN, CDR2 SYDVKM. The length of the CDR3 is 16 residues. The CDR3 DNA sequence: TGTGCCAGCAGTCCCCTCAGGCATCGTTCGAACACTGAAGCTTTCTTT. Its protein product is CASSPLRHRSNTEAFF.

This clone was detected once. The gene calls are TRBV27 and TRBJ1-2, with 9 bases that match TRBD1. CDR1 and CDR2 (germline): MNHEY, SMNVEV (reference sequence). V lost 5 bases to trimming and J lost 5 bases; unmatched junction nucleotides: 9. The CDR3 is 15 residues long. The CDR3 reads CASSHLGQGDYGYTF. In DNA, the CDR3 is TGTGCCAGCAGTCACCTGGGACAGGGAGATTATGGCTACACCTTC.

The rearrangement joins TRBV28 to TRBJ1-5, with D unresolved. The CDR3 extends over 12 amino acids. Between the trimmed V and J ends, which lost 8 bases and 4 bases, there was a span of 9 bases. Germline V gives CDR1 MDHEN, CDR2 SYDVKM. The CDR3 bases are TGTGCCAGCTGGACGGGGAATCAGCCCCAGCATTTT. Its translation is CASWTGNQPQHF.

V and J are TRBV6-2 or TRBV6-3 and TRBJ2-7; D call uncertain. The CDR3 covers 13 residues. Trimming shortened V by 3 bases and J by 7 bases, and 13 bases separated the two germline ends. Per the germline V gene, CDR1 is MNHEY and CDR2 is SVGEGT. This CDR3 reads CASSYGLPREQYF. DNA for the CDR3: TGTGCCAGCAGTTATGGCCTACCGCGGGAGCAGTACTTC.